The 16 T cell receptor beta chains below come from one sample, sequenced in a study of T cell responses to AZD1222 COVID-19 vaccine. TCRdb's copy holds only in-frame clones and misses some; the assay was immunoSEQ multiplex PCR. The sample holds roughly 150,000 clones, approximately 90% seen once. Sequencing was performed on peripheral blood, taken on day 0 of AZD1222 vaccination. Receptors originate from an adult in good health.

The gene calls are TRBV29-1 and TRBJ2-2, with no clear D. Germline CDR1 and CDR2: SQVTM and ANQGSEA. V was clipped by 1 base and J by 7 bases, with 13 bases between them. This CDR3 region has 14 residues. DNA of the CDR3: TGCAGCGTTGAAGGGAGTGGTGGGATCGGGGAGCTGTTTTTT. As protein: CSVEGSGGIGELFF.

The rearrangement links TRBV27 to TRBJ2-1; 7 positions match TRBD2. J lost 9 bases, V lost 0 bases, and 17 bases had no gene match. The CDR3 runs to 18 residues. Germline-derived CDR1 and CDR2 are MNHEY and SMNVEV (reference sequence). CDR3 nucleotides: TGTGCCAGCAGTTTATCCGGCCGCTTTGCGGGAGCCGGCGGTGAGCAGTTCTTC. It encodes CASSLSGRFAGAGGEQFF.

The chain recombines TRBV24-1 with TRBJ1-1; 7 positions agree with TRBD1. Per germline, CDR1 KGHDR and CDR2 SFDVKD. The junction had 2 bases not matched to a gene; V was cut back by 4 bases and J by 4 bases. This CDR3 contains 13 residues. The CDR3 loop reads CATSESGGTEAFF. The CDR3, as DNA: TGTGCCACCAGTGAGTCAGGGGGCACTGAAGCTTTCTTT.

This chain uses TRBV18 with TRBJ2-5, with D unresolved. The ends were cut back, 6 bases at V and 3 bases at J, with 5 bases in the middle. Germline lookup yields CDR1 KGHSH and CDR2 LQKENI. CDR3 size: 11 residues. DNA for the CDR3: TGTGCCAGCTCTCCGAAAGAGACCCAGTACTTC. Its translation is CASSPKETQYF.

V gene TRBV19 combines with J gene TRBJ1-2; 7 bases are shared with TRBD1. This CDR3 is built from 16 residues. V was pared by 5 bases and J by 5 bases, with 14 bases of the junction left unmatched. Germline CDR1 and CDR2: LNHDA and SQIVND (reference sequence). CDR3 residues: CASSSTPDRLRYGYTF. The CDR3 DNA reads as TGTGCCAGTAGTTCCACCCCGGACAGGCTGAGATATGGCTACACCTTC.

This CDR3 is CASSFGGPTEAFF. CDR3 coding DNA: TGTGCCAGCAGTTTCGGGGGACCAACTGAAGCTTTCTTT. V gene TRBV12-3 or TRBV12-4 combines with J gene TRBJ1-1, with D perhaps matching TRBD1 (5 bases). Trimming pared 3 bases from V and 5 bases from J, leaving 10 bases between. The CDR3 length is 13 residues.

This clone has just one count. The rearrangement uses TRBV3-1 (or the pseudogene TRBV3-2) and TRBJ1-2; TRBD1 might be the D (5 bases). Germline CDR1 and CDR2: LGHDT and YNNKEL (reference sequence). Trimming pared 3 bases from V and 2 bases from J, leaving 13 bases between. The length of the CDR3 is 15 residues. CDR3 DNA sequence: TGTGCCAGCAGCCACCGCGGGGCATACAACTATGGCTACACCTTC. This encodes CASSHRGAYNYGYTF.

The chain uses TRBV19 and TRBJ1-4; 9 nucleotides match TRBD1. CDR1 and CDR2 from the germline V gene are LNHDA and SQIVND (reference sequence). The CDR3 is 16 residues long. The ends lost 4 bases at V and 4 bases at J; junction bases unmatched: 7. The CDR3, as DNA: TGTGCCAGTAGTACGCGACAGGGGGTAGTTAATGAAAAACTGTTTTTT. It specifies CASSTRQGVVNEKLFF.

The chain recombines TRBV6-2 or TRBV6-3 with TRBJ1-6; 7 nucleotides line up with TRBD1. V was pared by 5 bases and J by 6 bases, with 7 bases of the junction left unmatched. The germline gives CDR1 MNHEY, CDR2 SVGEGT. This CDR3 spans 15 amino acids. CDR3 DNA: TGTGCCAGCAGTCAACAGGGGCTAATTAATTCACCCCTCCACTTT. Residues: CASSQQGLINSPLHF.

The chain is built from TRBV9 and TRBJ1-3; D remains ambiguous. The V end was cut by 0 bases, the J end by 4 bases, with 17 bases between. The length of the CDR3 is 17 residues. CDR1 and CDR2 (germline): SGDLS, YYNGEE. The CDR3 protein is CASSVGKREKGGNTIYF. The CDR3 nucleotides read TGTGCCAGCAGCGTAGGGAAGAGGGAAAAAGGGGGAAACACCATATATTTT.

V usage is TRBV5-6 and J usage is TRBJ1-2; 7 bases agree with TRBD1. Per germline, CDR1 SGHDT and CDR2 YYEEEE. V lost 5 bases, J lost 4 bases, and 11 bases stayed unmatched. The length of the CDR3 is 15 residues. CDR3 amino acids: CASSRDGTVIYGYTF. CDR3 DNA: TGTGCCAGCAGTCGAGACGGGACAGTTATCTATGGCTACACCTTC.

V gene TRBV9 combines with J gene TRBJ1-6, with 7 positions matching TRBD1. Losses at the gene ends were 0 bases for V and 10 bases for J; bases not matched to a gene: 7. The CDR3 contains 15 residues. Germline V gene lookup returns CDR1 SGDLS and CDR2 YYNGEE. CDR3 region: CASSVDWDSKSPLHF. The CDR3 DNA follows: TGTGCCAGCAGCGTAGATTGGGACAGTAAGTCACCCCTCCACTTT.

The chain uses TRBV3-1 (or the pseudogene TRBV3-2) and TRBJ2-4; maybe TRBD2 (7 bases). V was pared by 4 bases and J by 6 bases, with 16 bases between. The germline V gene encodes CDR1 LGHDT and CDR2 YNNKEL (reference sequence). CDR3 size: 15 residues. CDR3: CASSPRGANSNIQYF. The CDR3 DNA is TGTGCCAGCAGCCCTCGGGGGGCAAACTCAAACATTCAGTACTTC.

The V call is TRBV28, the J call TRBJ1-2; TRBD1 matches at 10 bases. This CDR3 spans 15 amino acids. Losses at the gene ends were 3 bases for V and 4 bases for J; bases not matched to a gene: 5. CDR1 and CDR2 from the germline V gene are MDHEN and SYDVKM. The CDR3 nucleotides read TGTGCCAGCAGTTTTGAGACAGGGGGCGCCTATGGCTACACCTTC. This sequence encodes CASSFETGGAYGYTF.

The chain is built from TRBV7-2 and TRBJ2-7; TRBD2 is a possible D gene (6 bases). The CDR3 extends over 18 amino acids. From germline, CDR1 is SGHTA and CDR2 FQGNSA. The germline V and J ends were trimmed by 3 bases and 3 bases, with 24 bases remaining between them. CDR3 in amino acids: CASSFPLYGRLPDYEQYF. The CDR3 DNA sequence: TGTGCCAGCAGCTTTCCTTTATACGGGAGACTCCCAGACTACGAGCAGTACTTC.

The V call is TRBV11-2, the J call TRBJ1-6; tentative D call: TRBD1 (6 bases). The CDR3 spans 15 residues. Trimming stripped 5 bases from V and 7 bases from J, with 15 bases between. Germline V gene sequence: CDR1 SGHAT, CDR2 FQNNGV. The CDR3 spells CASSDVGTRNSPLHF. DNA of the CDR3: TGTGCCAGCAGCGATGTCGGGACAAGGAATTCACCCCTCCACTTT.